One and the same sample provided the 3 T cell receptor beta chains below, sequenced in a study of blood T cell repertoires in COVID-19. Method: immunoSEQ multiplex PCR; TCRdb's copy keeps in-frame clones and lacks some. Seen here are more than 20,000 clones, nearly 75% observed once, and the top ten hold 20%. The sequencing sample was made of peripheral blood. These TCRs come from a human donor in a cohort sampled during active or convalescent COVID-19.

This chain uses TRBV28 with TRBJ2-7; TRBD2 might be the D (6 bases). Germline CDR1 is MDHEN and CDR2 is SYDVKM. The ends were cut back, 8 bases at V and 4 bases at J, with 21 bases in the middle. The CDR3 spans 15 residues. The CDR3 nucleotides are TGTGCCAGCCTAAGAACGGGAGAACCCCCTTACGAGCAGTACTTC. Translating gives CASLRTGEPPYEQYF.

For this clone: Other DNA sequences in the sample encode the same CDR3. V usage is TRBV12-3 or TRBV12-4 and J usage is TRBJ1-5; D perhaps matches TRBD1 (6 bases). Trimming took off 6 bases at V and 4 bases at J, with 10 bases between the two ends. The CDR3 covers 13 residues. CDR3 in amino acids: CASRSTGNQPQHF. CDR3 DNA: TGTGCCAGCAGATCCACAGGGAATCAGCCCCAGCATTTT.

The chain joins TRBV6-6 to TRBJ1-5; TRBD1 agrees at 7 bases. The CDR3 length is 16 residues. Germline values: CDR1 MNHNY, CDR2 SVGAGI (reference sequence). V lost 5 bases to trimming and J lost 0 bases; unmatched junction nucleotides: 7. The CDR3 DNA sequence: TGTGCCAGCAGTGGGGACAGACTGACTAGCAATCAGCCCCAGCATTTT. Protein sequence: CASSGDRLTSNQPQHF.